This T cell receptor beta chain emerged from a study of shared clonotypes between healthy human individuals. Terminally differentiated effector memory CD45RA+ cells were excluded by CCR7 positive selection of CD45RO-negative cells. The assay was immunoSEQ multiplex PCR, and TCRdb's table has in-frame clones only and misses some. The sample includes nearly 2 million clones, about 95% seen only once; the top ten take around 1%. Sequenced material: naive CD8+ T cells sorted from blood. This clonotype originated in a man aged 18 to 29 in good health.

The CDR3 nucleotides are TGTGCCAGCAGTGGCGGGAGGATGAACACTGAAGCTTTCTTT. It is translated as CASSGGRMNTEAFF. The chain employs TRBV2 and TRBJ1-1; unclear D gene. The CDR3 length is 14 residues. The V gene lost 4 bases and the J gene lost 0 bases, with 9 bases spanning the gap. The V gene's germline CDR1 is SNHLY and CDR2 FYNNEI.